A single sample is the source of the 26 T cell receptor beta chains below, sequenced in a study of stem cell transplantation in POMP-related autoinflammatory disease. This table comes from immunoSEQ multiplex PCR, and its TCRdb copy is limited to in-frame clones, with some not included. The sample lists some 68,000 clones, about nine tenths seen once, with more than 0.55% in the top ten. Sample: CD4+ T cells from PBMCs, taken after stem cell transplantation. All receptors come from a human patient with POMP-related autoinflammation and immune dysregulation (PRAID). Some T cells may trace back to the graft donor.

The rearrangement joins TRBV11-2 to TRBJ2-1; D ambiguous. V lost 0 bases and J lost 4, with 10 bases in between. Germline V gene sequence: CDR1 SGHAT, CDR2 FQNNGV. This CDR3 has 15 residues. CDR3 amino acids: CASSLDYYMYNEQFF. DNA of the CDR3: TGTGCCAGCAGCTTAGACTACTATATGTACAATGAGCAGTTCTTC.

This rearrangement joins TRBV19 to TRBJ2-5; 7 bases line up with TRBD2. In germline, CDR1 is LNHDA, CDR2 SQIVND (reference sequence). The trim removed 5 bases at V and 0 bases at J, leaving 9 bases unmatched. This CDR3 contains 16 residues. The CDR3 nucleotides are TGTGCCAGTAGTTCGAGACTAGCAGGCGACCAAGAGACCCAGTACTTC. Translating it yields CASSSRLAGDQETQYF.

In this sample, this clone turned up once. V and J are TRBV14 and TRBJ1-2; D is unresolved. This CDR3 region has 13 residues. Germline CDR1 reads SGHDN; CDR2 reads FVKESK. V was clipped by 1 base and J by 4 bases, with 7 bases between them. The CDR3 here is CASSQGRIYGYTF. DNA for the CDR3: TGTGCCAGCAGCCAAGGGAGGATCTATGGCTACACCTTC.

The chain combines TRBV9 with TRBJ2-3; TRBD2 aligns across 13 bases. CDR1 is SGDLS, CDR2 YYNGEE, per germline. This CDR3 comprises 16 residues. V lost 7 bases, J lost 6 bases, and 11 bases stayed unmatched. Written as DNA, the CDR3 is TGTGCCAGCCCCGAACTAGCGGGAGGGTCCGGGGATACGCAGTATTTT. It specifies CASPELAGGSGDTQYF. Filled out from reference TRBV9 and TRBJ2-3, the complete variable domain reads DSGVTQTPKHLITATGQRVTLRCSPRSGDLSVYWYQQSLDQGLQFLIQYYNGEERAKGNILERFSAQQFPDLHSELNLSSLELGDSALYFCASPELAGGSGDTQYFGPGTRLTVL.

For the CDR3, the DNA is TGTGCCACCGGGACGGGGGGTGGGGATACGCAGTATTTT. It yields the protein CATGTGGGDTQYF. This chain uses TRBV10-3 with TRBJ2-3; 7 bases align to TRBD2. This CDR3 comprises 13 residues. Germline CDR1 reads ENHRY; CDR2 reads SYGVKD. J was trimmed by 6 bases and V by 10 bases; bases with no gene match: 10.

The chain combines TRBV6-1 with TRBJ2-5; TRBD1 might be the D (5 bases). Germline loops: CDR1 MNHNS, CDR2 SASEGT. Trimming took 2 bases from V and 1 from J, leaving 17 bases between them. CDR3 size: 17 residues. CDR3 nucleotides: TGTGCCAGCAGTGAACCATGGTGGGAAGACAGCCAAGAGACCCAGTACTTC. It is translated as CASSEPWWEDSQETQYF.

This chain connects TRBV6-5 to TRBJ1-4, with a possible D match to TRBD1 (5 bases). V was clipped by 1 base and J by 8 bases, with 14 bases between them. CDR3 length: 15 residues. Germline V gene data show CDR1 as MNHEY and CDR2 as SVGAGI. The CDR3 nucleotides are TGTGCCAGCAGTTACTTTGCCAGGGACGAGGAAAAACTGTTTTTT. Its translation is CASSYFARDEEKLFF.

The chain links TRBV7-2 to TRBJ2-1; either TRBD1 or TRBD2 may supply D (5 bases each). Trimming pared 9 bases from V and 1 base from J, leaving 13 bases between. In germline, CDR1 is SGHTA, CDR2 FQGNSA. The CDR3 runs to 14 residues. As DNA, the CDR3 is TGTGCCAGTAAACCGGGGCAGTCCTACAATGAGCAGTTCTTC. Amino acids: CASKPGQSYNEQFF. The full variable domain, with the rest looked up from reference TRBV7-2 and TRBJ2-1, is GAGVSQSPSNKVTEKGKDVELRCDPISGHTALYWYRQSLGQGLEFLIYFQGNSAPDKSGLPSDRFSAERTGGSVSTLTIQRTQQEDSAVYLCASKPGQSYNEQFFGPGTRLTVL.

There are a few counts of this clone. This sequence joins TRBV12-3 or TRBV12-4 and TRBJ1-1; 10 positions match TRBD1. V lost 5 bases to trimming and J lost 7 bases; unmatched junction nucleotides: 4. The CDR3 runs to 13 residues. CDR3 amino acids: CASSRQGAFEAFF. The CDR3 region has the DNA TGTGCCAGCAGTCGACAGGGGGCCTTTGAAGCTTTCTTT.

This chain uses TRBV19 with TRBJ1-2; TRBD1 is a possible D gene (5 bases). The ends were cut back, 4 bases at V and 0 bases at J, with 18 bases in the middle. The germline V gene encodes CDR1 LNHDA and CDR2 SQIVND (reference sequence). CDR3 length: 17 amino acids. The CDR3 sequence is CASSKEGPGTPNYGYTF. The CDR3 nucleotides are TGTGCCAGTAGTAAAGAGGGGCCGGGGACCCCTAACTATGGCTACACCTTC.

The chain combines TRBV27 with TRBJ2-2, with 10 bases fitting TRBD2. Trimming cost V 5 bases and J 1 base; bases outside gene matches: 1. CDR3 length: 15 amino acids. Germline V gene lookup returns CDR1 MNHEY and CDR2 SMNVEV (reference sequence). The CDR3 DNA is TGTGCCAGCAGTCCTAGCGGGGGGAACACCGGGGAGCTGTTTTTT. Its translation: CASSPSGGNTGELFF.

The chain is built from TRBV28 and TRBJ2-3, with D possibly TRBD1 on 6 matching bases. There are 15 residues in the CDR3. The V end was cut by 2 bases, the J end by 1 base, with 10 bases between. Germline V CDR1 and CDR2: MDHEN, SYDVKM. This CDR3 is CASSLRRGGTDTQYF. CDR3 in DNA: TGTGCCAGCAGTTTACGCAGGGGCGGCACAGATACGCAGTATTTT. The variable domain in full, with the rest retrieved from reference TRBV28 and TRBJ2-3, is DVKVTQSSRYLVKRTGEKVFLECVQDMDHENMFWYRQDPGLGLRLIYFSYDVKMKEKGDIPEGYSVSREKKERFSLILESASTNQTSMYLCASSLRRGGTDTQYFGPGTRLTVL.

This rearrangement joins TRBV18 to TRBJ2-3; the match to TRBD2 covers 11 bases. CDR1 is KGHSH, CDR2 LQKENI, per germline. Trimming cost V 6 bases and J 4 bases; bases outside gene matches: 6. The CDR3 has 15 amino acids. The CDR3 nucleotides are TGTGCCAGCTCCGGGACTAGCGGCCCCCCAGATACGCAGTATTTT. Translation gives CASSGTSGPPDTQYF.

The J gene is TRBJ1-2, the V gene TRBV7-2, with TRBD1 matching over 9 bases. J lost 4 bases, V lost 1 base, and 7 bases had no gene match. In germline, CDR1 is SGHTA, CDR2 FQGNSA. This CDR3 spans 16 amino acids. CDR3 amino acids: CASSLGGTGSTYGYTF. CDR3 DNA: TGTGCCAGCAGCTTAGGGGGGACAGGGAGTACCTATGGCTACACCTTC.

V gene TRBV6-5 combines with J gene TRBJ1-5; D remains unclear. The V gene's germline CDR1 is MNHEY and CDR2 SVGAGI. The CDR3 runs to 14 residues. Trimming pared 6 bases from V and 5 bases from J, leaving 14 bases between. CDR3 DNA sequence: TGTGCCAGCAGCCCATCGGACGAGCATCAGCCCCAGCATTTT. Amino acids: CASSPSDEHQPQHF.

The rearrangement uses TRBV20-1 and TRBJ2-3, with 8 bases aligning to TRBD2. Per the germline V gene, CDR1 is DFQATT and CDR2 is SNEGSKA (reference sequence). V was clipped by 3 bases and J by 1 base; unmatched bases: 3. CDR3 length: 14 residues. CDR3 in amino acids: CSASELAGTDTQYF. DNA for the CDR3: TGCAGTGCTAGTGAACTAGCGGGCACAGATACGCAGTATTTT.

Only one count was recorded for this clone. This sequence joins TRBV30 and TRBJ2-7, with a possible D match to TRBD1 (5 bases). Germline V gene sequence: CDR1 GTSNPN, CDR2 SVGIG (reference sequence). V lost 0 bases and J lost 3, with 9 bases in between. CDR3 length equals 13 residues. CDR3 sequence reads: CAWSVGADYEQYF. The CDR3 DNA reads as TGTGCCTGGAGTGTAGGGGCCGACTACGAGCAGTACTTC.

The chain couples TRBV10-2 to TRBJ2-7; D gene unclear. The V end was cut by 3 bases, the J end by 2 bases, with 8 bases between. The CDR3 length is 13 residues. In germline, CDR1 is WSHSY, CDR2 SAAADI. The CDR3 region is CASSEGWTYEQYF. The CDR3 nucleotides read TGCGCCAGCAGTGAAGGTTGGACCTACGAGCAGTACTTC.

The chain joins TRBV7-6 to TRBJ1-5, with TRBD1 matching over 7 bases. This CDR3 comprises 14 residues. Germline lookup yields CDR1 SGHVS and CDR2 FNYEAQ. V lost 5 bases and J lost 3; bases outside the gene matches: 4. DNA of the CDR3: TGTGCCAGCAGCCTGACAGGGCCCAATCAGCCCCAGCATTTT. Translation: CASSLTGPNQPQHF. Complete variable domain (other parts from reference TRBV7-6 and TRBJ1-5): GAGVSQSPRYKVTKRGQDVALRCDPISGHVSLYWYRQALGQGPEFLTYFNYEAQQDKSGLPNDRFSAERPEGSISTLTIQRTEQRDSAMYRCASSLTGPNQPQHFGDGTRLSIL.

The V call is TRBV6-1, the J call TRBJ2-7, with D tentatively TRBD2 (7 bases). Per germline, CDR1 MNHNS and CDR2 SASEGT. Trimming shortened V by 2 bases and J by 2 bases, and 25 bases separated the two germline ends. The CDR3 has 19 amino acids. The CDR3, as DNA: TGTGCCAGCAGTGAAAATCTTCGGTCGGGGAGGGGGGCCCCCTACGAGCAGTACGTC. Amino acids: CASSENLRSGRGAPYEQYV.

The rearrangement uses TRBV19 and TRBJ2-1; 7 bases line up with TRBD2. The V and J ends lost 3 bases and 2 bases, in that order; junction bases with no gene match: 4. Germline CDR1 LNHDA, CDR2 SQIVND (reference sequence). This CDR3 spans 15 amino acids. The CDR3: CASSIASGAYNEQFF. The DNA of the CDR3 is TGTGCCAGTAGTATCGCTAGCGGAGCCTACAATGAGCAGTTCTTC.

This chain connects TRBV7-9 to TRBJ2-3; D is perhaps TRBD1 (6 bases). This CDR3 spans 16 amino acids. In germline, CDR1 is SEHNR, CDR2 FQNEAQ (reference sequence). The V end lost 4 bases, the J end lost 0 bases, and 14 bases lay between the germline ends. CDR3 in amino acids: CASSSRGTGSTDTQYF. The CDR3 DNA sequence: TGTGCCAGCAGCTCCAGGGGCACAGGTAGCACAGATACGCAGTATTTT.

The J gene is TRBJ2-6, the V gene TRBV2, with 8 bases identical to TRBD1. The CDR3 has 17 residues. V gave up 5 bases and J gave up 2 bases; unmatched junction bases: 8. The germline V gene has CDR1 SNHLY and CDR2 FYNNEI. CDR3 amino acids: CASSSGTGLPGANVLTF. DNA for the CDR3: TGTGCCAGCAGTTCCGGGACAGGACTGCCTGGGGCCAACGTCCTGACTTTC. Full variable domain (remainder filled in from reference TRBV2 and TRBJ2-6): EPEVTQTPSHQVTQMGQEVILRCVPISNHLYFYWYRQILGQKVEFLVSFYNNEISEKSEIFDDQFSVERPDGSNFTLKIRSTKLEDSAMYFCASSSGTGLPGANVLTFGAGSRLTVL.

The V call is TRBV7-2, the J call TRBJ2-2, with D perhaps TRBD1 (6 bases). Germline V gene data show CDR1 as SGHTA and CDR2 as FQGNSA. The CDR3 consists of 15 residues. Trimming removed 3 bases at V and 3 bases at J, with 11 bases between. The CDR3 bases are TGTGCCAGCAGCTTCCGGGACACCTACACCGGGGAGCTGTTTTTT. Encoded protein: CASSFRDTYTGELFF.

This clone was observed a single time. The rearrangement links TRBV19 to TRBJ2-4; 9 bases map to TRBD1. V lost 4 bases, J lost 1 base, and 8 bases stayed unmatched. The CDR3 totals 17 residues. Germline CDR1 LNHDA, CDR2 SQIVND (reference sequence). CDR3 nucleotides: TGTGCCAGTAGTAAATCCCGGGACAGGGTCGCCAAAAACATTCAGTACTTC. It is translated as CASSKSRDRVAKNIQYF.

The CDR3, as DNA: TGTGCCAGCAGTCCGGATTACGGGAGGGATTACACCTACGAGCAGTACGTC. This codes for CASSPDYGRDYTYEQYV. V usage is TRBV6-6 and J usage is TRBJ2-7, with 8 bases identical to TRBD2. Germline CDR1 is MNHNY and CDR2 is SVGAGI (reference sequence). J gave up 2 bases and V 5 bases, and 14 bases lay outside the gene matches. This CDR3 region has 17 residues.